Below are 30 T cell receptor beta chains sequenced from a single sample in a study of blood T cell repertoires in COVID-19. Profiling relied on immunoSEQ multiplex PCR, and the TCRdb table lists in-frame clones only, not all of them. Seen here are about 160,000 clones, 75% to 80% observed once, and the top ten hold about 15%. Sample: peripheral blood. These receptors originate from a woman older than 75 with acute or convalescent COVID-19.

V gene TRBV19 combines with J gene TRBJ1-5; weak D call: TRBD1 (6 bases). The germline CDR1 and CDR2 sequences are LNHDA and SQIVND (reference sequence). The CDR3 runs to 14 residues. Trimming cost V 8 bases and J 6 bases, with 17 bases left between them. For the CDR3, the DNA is TGTGCCAGTGATACGCGACAGGTCATTCAGCCCCAGCATTTT. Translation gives CASDTRQVIQPQHF.

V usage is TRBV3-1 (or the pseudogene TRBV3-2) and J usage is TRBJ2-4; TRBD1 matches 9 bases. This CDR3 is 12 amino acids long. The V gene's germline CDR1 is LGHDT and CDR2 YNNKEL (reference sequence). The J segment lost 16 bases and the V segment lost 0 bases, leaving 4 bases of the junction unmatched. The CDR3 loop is CASSQDRDRVYF. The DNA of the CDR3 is TGTGCCAGCAGCCAAGATCGGGACAGGGTTTACTTC.

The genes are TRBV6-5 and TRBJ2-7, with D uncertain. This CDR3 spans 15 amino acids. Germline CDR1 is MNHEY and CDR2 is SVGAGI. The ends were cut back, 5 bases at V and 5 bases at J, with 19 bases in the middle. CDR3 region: CASSHMAGSHNEQYF. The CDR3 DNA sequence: TGTGCCAGCAGTCACATGGCCGGGTCGCATAACGAGCAGTACTTC.

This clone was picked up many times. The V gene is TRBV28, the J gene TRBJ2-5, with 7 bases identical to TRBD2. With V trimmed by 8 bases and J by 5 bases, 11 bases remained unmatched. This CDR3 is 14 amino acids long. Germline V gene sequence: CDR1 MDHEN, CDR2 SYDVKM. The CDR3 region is CASSGGDRRETQYF. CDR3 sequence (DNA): TGTGCCAGCTCGGGGGGAGACCGGCGGGAGACCCAGTACTTC.

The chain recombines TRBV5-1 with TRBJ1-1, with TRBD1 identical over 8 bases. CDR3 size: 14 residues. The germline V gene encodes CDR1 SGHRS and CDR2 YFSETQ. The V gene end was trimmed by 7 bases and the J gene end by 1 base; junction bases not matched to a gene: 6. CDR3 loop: CASGPGQGNTEAFF. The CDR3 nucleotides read TGCGCCAGCGGGCCCGGACAGGGGAACACTGAAGCTTTCTTT.

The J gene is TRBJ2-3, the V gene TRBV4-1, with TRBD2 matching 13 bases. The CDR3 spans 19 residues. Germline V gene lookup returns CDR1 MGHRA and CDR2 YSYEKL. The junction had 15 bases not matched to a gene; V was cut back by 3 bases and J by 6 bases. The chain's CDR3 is CASSQELAGGLSGQDTQYF. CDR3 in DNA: TGCGCCAGCAGCCAGGAACTAGCGGGAGGGCTCAGCGGTCAGGATACGCAGTATTTT.

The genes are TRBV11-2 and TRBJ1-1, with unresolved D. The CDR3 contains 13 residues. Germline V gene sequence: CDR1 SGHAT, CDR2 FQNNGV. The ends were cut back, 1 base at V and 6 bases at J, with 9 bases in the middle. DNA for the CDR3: TGTGCCAGCAGCTTAGCAGTAACCTCTGAAGCTTTCTTT. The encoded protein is CASSLAVTSEAFF.

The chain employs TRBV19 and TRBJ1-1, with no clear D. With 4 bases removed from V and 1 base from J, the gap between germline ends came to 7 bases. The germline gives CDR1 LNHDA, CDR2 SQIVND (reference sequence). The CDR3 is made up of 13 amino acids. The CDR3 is CASSKRENTEAFF. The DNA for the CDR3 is TGTGCCAGTAGTAAGCGGGAGAACACTGAAGCTTTCTTT.

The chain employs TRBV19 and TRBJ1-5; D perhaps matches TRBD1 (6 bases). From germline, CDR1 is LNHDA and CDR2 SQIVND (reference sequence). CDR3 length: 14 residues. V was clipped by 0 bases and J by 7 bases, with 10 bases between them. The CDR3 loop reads CASSIEYREQPQHF. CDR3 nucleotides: TGTGCCAGTAGTATAGAGTACAGGGAACAGCCCCAGCATTTT.

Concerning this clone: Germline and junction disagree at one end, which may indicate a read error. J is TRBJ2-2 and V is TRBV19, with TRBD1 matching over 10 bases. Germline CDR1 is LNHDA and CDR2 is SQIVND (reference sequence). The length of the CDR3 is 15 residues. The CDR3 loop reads CASTPGQGNPGELFF. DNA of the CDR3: TGTGCCAGTACCCCGGGACAGGGGAACCCCGGGGAGCTGTTTTTT.

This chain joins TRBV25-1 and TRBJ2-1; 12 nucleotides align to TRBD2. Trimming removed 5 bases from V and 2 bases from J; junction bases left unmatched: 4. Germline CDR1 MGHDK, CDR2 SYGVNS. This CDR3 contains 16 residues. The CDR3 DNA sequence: TGTGCCAGCAGTTCGCGGACTAGCGGGGCCTACAATGAGCAGTTCTTC. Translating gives CASSSRTSGAYNEQFF.

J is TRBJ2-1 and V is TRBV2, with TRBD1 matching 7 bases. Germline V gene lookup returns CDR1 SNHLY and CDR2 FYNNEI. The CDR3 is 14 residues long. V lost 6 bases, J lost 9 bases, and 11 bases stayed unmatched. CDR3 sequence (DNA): TGTGCCAGCAGCGACAGGGTTAAGCGAAGTGAGCAGTTCTTC. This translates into CASSDRVKRSEQFF.

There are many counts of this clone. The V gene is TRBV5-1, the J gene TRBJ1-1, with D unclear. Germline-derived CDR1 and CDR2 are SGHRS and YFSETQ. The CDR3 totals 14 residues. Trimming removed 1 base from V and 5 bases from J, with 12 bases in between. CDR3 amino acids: CASSLTQSGTEAFF. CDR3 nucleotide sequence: TGCGCCAGCAGCTTGACGCAATCGGGTACTGAAGCTTTCTTT.

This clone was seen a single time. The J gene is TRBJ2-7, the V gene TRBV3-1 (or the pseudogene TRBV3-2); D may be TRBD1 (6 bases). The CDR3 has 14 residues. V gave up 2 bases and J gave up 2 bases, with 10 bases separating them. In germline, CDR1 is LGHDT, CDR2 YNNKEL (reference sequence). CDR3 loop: CASSQRGGAYEQYF. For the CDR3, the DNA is TGTGCCAGCAGCCAACGAGGGGGAGCCTACGAGCAGTACTTC.

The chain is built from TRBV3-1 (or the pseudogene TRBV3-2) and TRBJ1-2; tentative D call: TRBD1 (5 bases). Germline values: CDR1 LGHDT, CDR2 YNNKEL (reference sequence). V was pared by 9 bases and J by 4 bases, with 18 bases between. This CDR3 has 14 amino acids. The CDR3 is CASAGTAEPYGYTF. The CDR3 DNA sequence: TGTGCCAGTGCCGGGACTGCCGAACCCTATGGCTACACCTTC.

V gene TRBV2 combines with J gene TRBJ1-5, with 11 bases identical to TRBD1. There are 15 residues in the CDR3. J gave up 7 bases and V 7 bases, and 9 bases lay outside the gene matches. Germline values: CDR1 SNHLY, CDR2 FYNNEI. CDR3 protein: CASMRTGGSVQPQHF. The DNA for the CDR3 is TGTGCCAGCATGAGGACAGGGGGCTCTGTACAGCCCCAGCATTTT.

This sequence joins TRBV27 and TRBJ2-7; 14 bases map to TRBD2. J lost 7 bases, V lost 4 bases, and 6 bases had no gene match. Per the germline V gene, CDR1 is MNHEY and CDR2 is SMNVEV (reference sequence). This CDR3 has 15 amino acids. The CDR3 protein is CASSSGLAGGGEQYF. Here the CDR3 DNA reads TGTGCCAGCAGTTCCGGACTAGCGGGGGGCGGGGAGCAGTACTTC.

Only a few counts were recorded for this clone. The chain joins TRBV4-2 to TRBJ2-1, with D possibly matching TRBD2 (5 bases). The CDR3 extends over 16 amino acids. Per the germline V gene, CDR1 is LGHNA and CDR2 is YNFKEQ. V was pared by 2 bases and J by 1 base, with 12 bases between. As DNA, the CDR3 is TGTGCCAGCAGCCAATCGGAGCGGCAATCCTACAATGAGCAGTTCTTC. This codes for CASSQSERQSYNEQFF.

The CDR3 protein is CASRREGTGTNYGYTF. CDR3 coding DNA: TGTGCCAGCAGAAGAGAAGGGACAGGGACTAACTATGGCTACACCTTC. V and J are TRBV5-5 and TRBJ1-2; TRBD1 aligns across 9 bases. The CDR3 contains 16 residues. CDR1 and CDR2 (germline): SGHKS, YYEKEE (reference sequence). Losses at the gene ends were 5 bases for V and 0 bases for J; bases not matched to a gene: 8.

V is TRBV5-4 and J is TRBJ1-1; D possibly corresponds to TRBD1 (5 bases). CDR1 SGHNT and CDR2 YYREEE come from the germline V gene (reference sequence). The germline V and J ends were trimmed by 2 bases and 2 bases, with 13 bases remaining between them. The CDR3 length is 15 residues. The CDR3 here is CASSLESGRNTEAFF. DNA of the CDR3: TGTGCCAGCAGCTTAGAGTCAGGGCGCAACACTGAAGCTTTCTTT.

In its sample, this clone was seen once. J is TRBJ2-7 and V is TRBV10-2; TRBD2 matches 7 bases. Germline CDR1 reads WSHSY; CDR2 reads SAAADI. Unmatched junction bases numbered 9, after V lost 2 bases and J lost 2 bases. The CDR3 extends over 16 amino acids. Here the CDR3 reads CASSENPLARTYEQYF. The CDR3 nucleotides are TGCGCCAGCAGTGAGAATCCACTAGCGAGAACCTACGAGCAGTACTTC.

The CDR3 is CASSLEGGPWEQYF. CDR3 bases: TGCGCCAGCAGCTTGGAGGGGGGGCCGTGGGAGCAGTACTTC. The chain combines TRBV5-1 with TRBJ2-7; tentatively, D is TRBD2 (7 bases). V lost 0 bases to trimming and J lost 7 bases, with 14 bases between them. The CDR3 has 14 amino acids. Per germline, CDR1 SGHRS and CDR2 YFSETQ.

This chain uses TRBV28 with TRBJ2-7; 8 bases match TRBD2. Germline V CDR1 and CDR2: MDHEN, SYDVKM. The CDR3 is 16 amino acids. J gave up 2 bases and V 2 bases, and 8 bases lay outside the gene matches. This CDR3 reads CASSLTQAGDPYEQYF. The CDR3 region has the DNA TGTGCCAGCAGTTTAACCCAAGCGGGAGATCCCTACGAGCAGTACTTC.

The CDR3 spells CASSGDRSGSPLHF. The DNA for the CDR3 is TGTGCCAGCTCAGGGGACAGGTCTGGTTCACCCCTCCACTTT. V and J are TRBV18 and TRBJ1-6, with 8 nucleotides matching TRBD1. Germline V lookup: CDR1 KGHSH, CDR2 LQKENI. V shed 5 bases and J 9 bases; nucleotides not matched to a gene: 6. This CDR3 comprises 14 residues. The complete variable domain, with remaining parts taken from reference TRBV18 and TRBJ1-6, reads NAGVMQNPRHLVRRRGQEARLRCSPMKGHSHVYWYRQLPEEGLKFMVYLQKENIIDESGMPKERFSAEFPKEGPSILRIQQVVRGDSAAYFCASSGDRSGSPLHFGNGTRLTVT.

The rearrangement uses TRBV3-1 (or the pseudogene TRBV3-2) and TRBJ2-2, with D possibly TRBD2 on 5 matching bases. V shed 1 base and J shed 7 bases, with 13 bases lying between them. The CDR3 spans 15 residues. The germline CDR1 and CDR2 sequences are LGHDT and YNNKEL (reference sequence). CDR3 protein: CASSQGRSYGGELFF. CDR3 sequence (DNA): TGTGCCAGCAGCCAAGGGAGGTCTTACGGCGGGGAGCTGTTTTTT.

For the CDR3, the DNA is TGTGCCAGCAGCCGAAGATCTAGAGTGGGCTACAATGAGCAGTTCTTC. It yields the protein CASSRRSRVGYNEQFF. The chain has TRBV11-3 and TRBJ2-1, with D unresolved. The V end was cut by 5 bases, the J end by 3 bases, with 17 bases between. Germline CDR1 SGHNT, CDR2 YENEEA. The CDR3 contains 16 residues. The complete variable domain, with remaining parts taken from reference TRBV11-3 and TRBJ2-1, reads EAGVVQSPRYKIIEKKQPVAFWCNPISGHNTLYWYLQNLGQGPELLIRYENEEAVDDSQLPKDRFSAERLKGVDSTLKIQPAELGDSAVYLCASSRRSRVGYNEQFFGPGTRLTVL.

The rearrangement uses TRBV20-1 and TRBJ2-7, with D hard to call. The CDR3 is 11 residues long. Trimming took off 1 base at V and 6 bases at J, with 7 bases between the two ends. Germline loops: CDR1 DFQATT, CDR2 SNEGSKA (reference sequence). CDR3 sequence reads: CSARALSEQYF. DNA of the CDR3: TGCAGTGCTAGAGCTCTCTCCGAGCAGTACTTC.

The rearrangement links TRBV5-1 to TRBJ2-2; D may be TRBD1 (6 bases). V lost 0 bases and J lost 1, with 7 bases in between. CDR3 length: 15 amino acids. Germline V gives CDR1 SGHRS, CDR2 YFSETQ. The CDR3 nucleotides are TGCGCCAGCAGCTTGGGGACAGTGAACACCGGGGAGCTGTTTTTT. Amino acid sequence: CASSLGTVNTGELFF. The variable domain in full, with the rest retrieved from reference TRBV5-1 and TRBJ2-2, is KAGVTQTPRYLIKTRGQQVTLSCSPISGHRSVSWYQQTPGQGLQFLFEYFSETQRNKGNFPGRFSGRQFSNSRSEMNVSTLELGDSALYLCASSLGTVNTGELFFGEGSRLTVL.

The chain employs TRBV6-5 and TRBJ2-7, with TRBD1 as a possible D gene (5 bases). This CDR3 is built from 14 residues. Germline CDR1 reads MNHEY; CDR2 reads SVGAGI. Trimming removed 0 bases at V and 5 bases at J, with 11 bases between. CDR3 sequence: CASSYSGRVHEQYF. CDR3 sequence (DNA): TGTGCCAGCAGTTACTCCGGCAGGGTGCACGAGCAGTACTTC.

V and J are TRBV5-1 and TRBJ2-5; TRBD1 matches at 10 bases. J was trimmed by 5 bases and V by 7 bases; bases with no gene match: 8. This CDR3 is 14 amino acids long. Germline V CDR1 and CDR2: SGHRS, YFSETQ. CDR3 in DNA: TGCGCCAGCGGCAGGACAGGGGGTCAGGAGACCCAGTACTTC. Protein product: CASGRTGGQETQYF.